This T cell receptor beta chain is drawn from a study of shared clonotypes between healthy human individuals. On the study more broadly: Each donor's CD4 naive and CD4 memory cells filled three plates apiece, CD8 naive two, and CD8 memory one. Broader study findings: Enrolling few donors narrowed the genetic and exposure-history diversity that was represented. Relative to their counterparts shared across all four donors, non-shared clonotypes exhibited diminished generation probabilities.

Everyone who donated was a Caucasian adult who lived in Nashville, Tennessee. As concerns this clone: Its specificity is unknown.

V lost 7 bases and J lost 9; bases outside the gene matches: 9. The CDR3 is 13 amino acids. Per the germline V gene, CDR1 is ENHRY and CDR2 is SYGVKD. The table came from immunoSEQ multiplex PCR; TCRdb's copy has only in-frame clones and leaves some out. The sample consists of about 1.5 million clones, roughly 96% of them appearing once. The sample consisted of naive CD4+ T cells sorted from blood. Subset denoted: CD45RA+ positively selected. V is TRBV10-3 and J is TRBJ2-3; 8 nucleotides line up with TRBD2. This TCR came from a man in his thirties or forties in good health. CDR3 sequence reads: CAITTSGEDTQYF. CDR3 coding DNA: TGTGCCATCACCACTAGCGGAGAGGACACGCAGTATTTT.